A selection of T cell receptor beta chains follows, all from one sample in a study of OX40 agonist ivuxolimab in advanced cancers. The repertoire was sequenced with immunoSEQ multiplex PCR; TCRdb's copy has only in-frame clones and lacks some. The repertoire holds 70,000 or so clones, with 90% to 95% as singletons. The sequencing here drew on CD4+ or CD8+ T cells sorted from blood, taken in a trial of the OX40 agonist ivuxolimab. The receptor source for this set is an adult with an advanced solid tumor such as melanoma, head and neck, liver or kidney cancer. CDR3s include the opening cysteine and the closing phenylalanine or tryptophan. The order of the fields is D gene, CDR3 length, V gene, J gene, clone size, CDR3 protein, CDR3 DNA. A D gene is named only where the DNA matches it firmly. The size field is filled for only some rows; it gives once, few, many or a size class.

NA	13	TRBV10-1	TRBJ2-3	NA	CASSESGGDTQYF	TGCGCCAGCAGTGAGTCGGGAGGAGATACGCAGTATTTT
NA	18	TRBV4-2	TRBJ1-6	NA	CASSQAGLGAEDNSPLHF	TGTGCCAGCAGCCAAGCCGGATTGGGGGCTGAGGATAATTCACCCCTCCACTTT
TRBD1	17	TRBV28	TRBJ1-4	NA	CASRENRGLATNEKLFF	TGTGCCAGCAGGGAGAACAGGGGATTGGCAACTAATGAAAAACTGTTTTTT
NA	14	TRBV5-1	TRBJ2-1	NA	CASSLLASYNEQFF	TGCGCCAGCAGCTTGTTAGCGTCCTACAATGAGCAGTTCTTC
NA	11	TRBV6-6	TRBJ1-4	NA	CASLGLGKLFF	TGTGCCAGCTTGGGGTTGGGAAAACTGTTTTTT
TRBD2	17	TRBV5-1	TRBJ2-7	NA	CASSLVFYGGSGSEQYF	TGCGCCAGCAGCTTGGTGTTTTATGGTGGGAGCGGGAGCGAGCAGTACTTC
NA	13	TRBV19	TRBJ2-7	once	CASSLGLGYEQYF	TGTGCCAGTAGTCTGGGCTTGGGCTACGAGCAGTACTTC
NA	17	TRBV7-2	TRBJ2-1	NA	CASSGAVGGETYNEQFF	TGTGCCAGCAGCGGTGCGGTTGGCGGGGAGACCTACAATGAGCAGTTCTTC
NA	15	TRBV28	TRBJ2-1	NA	CASSFDFSSYNEQFF	TGTGCCAGCAGTTTCGACTTCAGCTCCTACAATGAGCAGTTCTTC
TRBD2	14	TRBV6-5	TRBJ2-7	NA	CASKLTSLAYEQYF	TGTGCCAGCAAGCTGACTAGCCTTGCCTACGAGCAGTACTTC
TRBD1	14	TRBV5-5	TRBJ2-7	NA	CASSLVPGQVEQYF	TGTGCCAGCAGCTTGGTCCCGGGACAGGTAGAGCAGTACTTC
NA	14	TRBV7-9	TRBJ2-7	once	CASSLASASYEQYF	TGTGCCAGCAGCTTAGCGTCGGCCTCCTACGAGCAGTACTTC
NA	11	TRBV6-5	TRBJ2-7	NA	CASTDSYEQYF	TGTGCCAGCACGGACAGTTACGAGCAGTACTTC
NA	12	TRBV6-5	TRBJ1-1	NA	CASSYGGTEAFF	TGTGCCAGCAGTTACGGGGGAACTGAAGCTTTCTTT
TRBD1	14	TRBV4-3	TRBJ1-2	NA	CASSQQGAAGGYTF	TGCGCCAGCAGCCAACAGGGGGCCGCGGGTGGCTACACCTTC
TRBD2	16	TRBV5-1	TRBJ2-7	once	CASSLVSSGGSYEQYF	TGCGCCAGCAGCTTGGTTTCTAGCGGGGGCTCCTACGAGCAGTACTTC